The rows below give T cell receptor beta chains drawn from one sample of a study of response to subunit inactivated influenza vaccine. TCRdb fed the RT-PCR reads into MiXCR, producing one record per CDR3 protein. Altogether around 580,000 distinct CDR3 sequences are present, 14% being singletons, with the ten largest covering around 10%. Sequencing used PBMCs from blood, obtained approximately 12 days after vaccination. Receptors originate from a man in his fifties who received an inactivated influenza vaccine. CDR3s include the opening cysteine and the closing phenylalanine or tryptophan.

v_gene: TRBV29-1
CDR3aa: CSVVGGPYEQYF

v_gene: TRBV28
CDR3aa: CASSFTPETQYF

v_gene: TRBV15
CDR3aa: CATSIGLAGGVDTQYF

v_gene: TRBV20-1
CDR3aa: CSAKGSSRVNEQFF

v_gene: TRBV29-1
CDR3aa: CSVAGGVFSTDTQYF

v_gene: TRBV5-4
CDR3aa: CASSQVLGSYNEQFF

v_gene: TRBV4-3
CDR3aa: CASSQEEKLFF

v_gene: TRBV9
CDR3aa: CASSARLAGGTLGSGANVLTF

v_gene: TRBV7-9
CDR3aa: CASSLETSAQFF

v_gene: TRBV7-8
CDR3aa: CASSLSSSAPAVSTDTQYF

v_gene: TRBV3-1
CDR3aa: CASSHARGGRWNEQFF

v_gene: TRBV18
CDR3aa: CASSPSIFQPGNTEAFF

v_gene: TRBV7-9
CDR3aa: CARGDRLNQPQHF

v_gene: TRBV30
CDR3aa: CAWSLGVISPLHF

v_gene: TRBV7-2
CDR3aa: CASSKSTSGGNYNEQFF

v_gene: TRBV20-1
CDR3aa: CSARWDLMREKLFF

v_gene: TRBV6-1
CDR3aa: CASSVGDRAYNEQFF

v_gene: TRBV12-3/TRBV12-4
CDR3aa: CASKTQSNQPQHF

v_gene: TRBV2
CDR3aa: CASVDRGNYGYTF

v_gene: TRBV20-1
CDR3aa: CSARGSRVSGTGGSQPQHF

v_gene: TRBV15
CDR3aa: CATSRDTYLAQHF

v_gene: TRBV20-1
CDR3aa: CSATTGGLSNEQFF

v_gene: TRBV5-1
CDR3aa: CASNDGTGYNEQFF

v_gene: TRBV6-2/TRBV6-3
CDR3aa: CASRSGSSYEQYF

v_gene: TRBV5-5
CDR3aa: CASRDPGVSNEKLFF

v_gene: TRBV5-1
CDR3aa: CASSPTGKNTGELFF

v_gene: TRBV29-1
CDR3aa: CSVMVGGQQETQYF

v_gene: TRBV28
CDR3aa: CASTTSVYNEQFF

v_gene: TRBV7-9
CDR3aa: CASSGTGSHEQYF

v_gene: TRBV10-3
CDR3aa: CAISPGLAEAYEQYF

v_gene: TRBV4-2
CDR3aa: CASSQNGGEADTQYF

v_gene: TRBV20-1
CDR3aa: CSATASSGVSFAYEQYF

v_gene: TRBV2
CDR3aa: CASSDSWGGFNGYTF

v_gene: TRBV5-5
CDR3aa: CASSLNRDFYEQYF

v_gene: TRBV7-2
CDR3aa: CASSLAAGVRTGELFF

v_gene: TRBV7-2
CDR3aa: CASSPRDRSNEQFF

v_gene: TRBV28
CDR3aa: CASGSGQGTGNTIYF

v_gene: TRBV9
CDR3aa: CASSVAFFTGGAGSGTGELFF

v_gene: TRBV29-1
CDR3aa: CSVAFHPETQYF

v_gene: TRBV10-3
CDR3aa: CAISDPPAWSFF

v_gene: TRBV4-1
CDR3aa: CASSSLPGVAKNIQYF

v_gene: TRBV6-5
CDR3aa: CASSHPLGTQYF

v_gene: TRBV28
CDR3aa: CASSLTGPSVTGELFF

v_gene: TRBV5-1
CDR3aa: CASSAQTQGKLVHNEQFF

v_gene: TRBV28
CDR3aa: CASSLSRWGTGSTDTQYF

v_gene: TRBV14
CDR3aa: CASSPMTGTNEKLFF

v_gene: TRBV12-3/TRBV12-4
CDR3aa: CASSALGSNQPQHF

v_gene: TRBV12-3/TRBV12-4
CDR3aa: CASRTGIYNSPLHF

v_gene: TRBV3-1
CDR3aa: CASSQYDGSGANVLTF

v_gene: TRBV28
CDR3aa: CASSVRTEAFF

v_gene: TRBV10-3
CDR3aa: CAISESPGADGELFF

v_gene: TRBV28
CDR3aa: CASSGNRVETQYF

v_gene: TRBV4-3
CDR3aa: CASSQDPVSNTGELFF

v_gene: TRBV7-9
CDR3aa: CASSSELAGVATDTQYF

v_gene: TRBV6-1
CDR3aa: CASSRDRPSGANVLTF

v_gene: TRBV7-9
CDR3aa: CASSLEPGDRAYEQYF

v_gene: TRBV20-1
CDR3aa: CSASDPAGLTYNEQFF